A selection of T cell receptor beta chains follows, all from one sample in a study of cytomegalovirus exposure and HLA in healthy donors. Libraries were prepared by immunoSEQ multiplex PCR; TCRdb keeps only in-frame clonotypes and omits some of them. The repertoire holds some 170,000 clones, with approximately 75% as singletons. The sequenced sample was PBMCs. The receptor set was obtained from a woman between 18 and 29 years old in good health and CMV-seronegative. Both conserved end residues are part of each CDR3. A D gene is named only where the DNA matches it firmly. Only some rows state a clone size, as once, few, many or a class for expanded clones.

d_gene	abundance	v_gene	j_gene	CDR3aa	CDR3nt
TRBD1	-	TRBV9	TRBJ1-2	CASSVGGTGSRYTF	TGTGCCAGCAGCGTGGGAGGGACAGGCTCACGCTACACCTTC
TRBD2	-	TRBV5-6	TRBJ2-1	CASSLGTSGFEQFF	TGTGCCAGCAGCTTGGGGACTAGCGGCTTTGAGCAGTTCTTC
TRBD1	few	TRBV6-5	TRBJ1-6	CASTLGQGPGSPLHF	TGTGCCAGCACACTCGGACAGGGGCCGGGTTCACCCCTCCACTTT
TRBD1	-	TRBV5-4	TRBJ2-3	CASSFGTGPDTQYF	TGTGCCAGCAGCTTCGGGACAGGACCAGATACGCAGTATTTT
-	-	TRBV28	TRBJ2-7	CASSSEGPYEQYF	TGTGCCAGCAGTTCAGAGGGCCCCTACGAGCAGTACTTC
TRBD2	few	TRBV6-1	TRBJ2-3	CASSGFPPEGSGGTTDTQYF	TGTGCCAGCAGTGGTTTCCCCCCGGAGGGTAGCGGGGGTACCACAGATACGCAGTATTTT
-	-	TRBV18	TRBJ1-1	CASSATGVNTEAFF	TGTGCCAGCTCAGCGACAGGAGTGAACACTGAAGCTTTCTTT
-	few	TRBV6-1	TRBJ1-6	CASHRVGSPLHF	TGTGCCAGCCACAGGGTTGGGTCACCCCTCCACTTT
TRBD1	-	TRBV4-1	TRBJ1-1	CASSLLRDRGPFEAFF	TGCGCCAGCAGCCTATTAAGGGACAGGGGACCATTTGAAGCTTTCTTT
TRBD2	-	TRBV27	TRBJ2-3	CASSPSRLAGKSTDTQYF	TGTGCCAGCAGTCCATCCCGACTAGCGGGTAAGAGCACAGATACGCAGTATTTT
TRBD1	-	TRBV6-1	TRBJ2-7	CASSPTGGAFYEQYF	TGTGCCAGCAGTCCTACAGGGGGCGCCTTCTACGAGCAGTACTTC
TRBD1	-	TRBV5-1	TRBJ1-2	CASSLNPGTGVYGYTF	TGCGCCAGCAGCTTAAATCCCGGGACAGGGGTCTATGGCTACACCTTC
TRBD1	-	TRBV18	TRBJ2-7	CASSPPDRVYEQYF	TGTGCCAGCTCACCACCGGACAGGGTGTACGAGCAGTACTTC
-	-	TRBV21-1	TRBJ1-6	CASSKDSPGQINSPLHF	TGTGCCAGCAGCAAAGATTCCCCGGGACAGATTAATTCACCCCTCCACTTT
-	once	TRBV18	TRBJ2-1	CASSPAAAQYNEQFF	TGTGCCAGCTCACCAGCGGCAGCCCAGTACAATGAGCAGTTCTTC
TRBD1	-	TRBV13	TRBJ2-5	CASSLVGQGFQETQYF	TGTGCCAGCAGCTTAGTGGGACAGGGGTTCCAAGAGACCCAGTACTTC
-	once	TRBV9	TRBJ1-2	CASSVNSANYGYTF	TGTGCCAGCAGCGTCAACAGTGCTAACTATGGCTACACCTTC
TRBD1	-	TRBV5-4	TRBJ1-2	CASSPGQGARGYTF	TGTGCCAGCAGCCCCGGACAGGGGGCGCGAGGCTACACCTTC
-	once	TRBV28	TRBJ2-1	CATWRLGGGEQFF	TGTGCCACCTGGCGGCTAGGAGGTGGTGAGCAGTTCTTC
-	-	TRBV2	TRBJ2-5	CASMFRQIQETQYF	TGTGCCAGCATGTTTAGACAAATCCAAGAGACCCAGTACTTC
-	-	TRBV7-3	TRBJ2-5	CASSLVGGSQETQYF	TGTGCCAGCAGCTTAGTCGGAGGGTCTCAAGAGACCCAGTACTTC
TRBD1	-	TRBV6-1	TRBJ1-2	CASSSGQGAGYTF	TGTGCCAGCAGTTCTGGACAGGGGGCAGGCTACACCTTC
-	-	TRBV28	TRBJ2-7	CASTSGSREQYF	TGTGCCAGCACCTCGGGTAGCAGAGAGCAGTACTTC
-	few	TRBV7-9	TRBJ2-1	CASSLRGSSYNEQFF	TGTGCCAGCAGCTTACGAGGGAGCTCCTACAATGAGCAGTTCTTC
-	-	TRBV21-1	TRBJ2-7	CASSKEVRQKDYEQYF	TGTGCCAGCAGCAAAGAGGTAAGACAGAAGGATTACGAGCAGTACTTC
TRBD1	-	TRBV25-1	TRBJ2-3	CASSRGGADTQYF	TGTGCCAGCAGTCGAGGGGGCGCAGATACGCAGTATTTT
-	-	TRBV7-9	TRBJ2-7	CASSQTAGLPLYEQYF	TGTGCCAGCAGCCAGACAGCAGGTTTACCCCTATACGAGCAGTACTTC
-	-	TRBV2	TRBJ1-1	CASRMRGMNTEAFF	TGTGCCAGCAGGATGCGGGGGATGAACACTGAAGCTTTCTTT
TRBD2	-	TRBV7-8	TRBJ2-7	CASSLLAGGREQYF	TGTGCCAGCAGCTTACTAGCGGGAGGGCGGGAGCAGTACTTC
TRBD1	-	TRBV2	TRBJ1-4	CASQGAPAANEKLFF	TGTGCCAGCCAGGGGGCCCCCGCGGCTAATGAAAAACTGTTTTTT
TRBD1	-	TRBV4-2	TRBJ2-5	CASSAGTGGAETQYF	TGTGCCAGCAGCGCCGGGACAGGGGGCGCAGAGACCCAGTACTTC
TRBD2	-	TRBV28	TRBJ2-7	CASSFPLAAPSGTYEQYF	TGTGCCAGCAGTTTTCCCCTAGCGGCCCCCTCGGGAACCTACGAGCAGTACTTC
TRBD1	-	TRBV6-5	TRBJ1-1	CASSYAGGGITEAFF	TGTGCCAGCAGTTACGCAGGGGGCGGTATCACTGAAGCTTTCTTT
TRBD1	-	TRBV2	TRBJ1-4	CASSEFWTGDEKLFF	TGTGCCAGCAGTGAATTTTGGACAGGGGATGAAAAACTGTTTTTT
TRBD2	-	TRBV11-3	TRBJ2-1	CASSNLVAGAGEQFF	TGTGCCAGCAGCAATTTAGTAGCGGGAGCTGGTGAGCAGTTCTTC
-	-	TRBV28	TRBJ1-1	CASSSRVRTEAFF	TGTGCCAGCAGTTCCAGGGTTAGGACTGAAGCTTTCTTT
-	-	TRBV6-6	TRBJ1-1	CASRQGIEAFF	TGTGCCAGCAGACAGGGAATTGAAGCTTTCTTT
TRBD1	-	TRBV9	TRBJ1-1	CASSAWTGRDTEAFF	TGTGCCAGCAGCGCGTGGACAGGGCGCGACACTGAAGCTTTCTTT
TRBD2	once	TRBV7-7	TRBJ2-2	CASSPYSGRRLTGELFF	TGTGCTAGCAGCCCCTATAGCGGGAGAAGGTTAACCGGGGAGCTGTTTTTT
-	-	TRBV30	TRBJ1-4	CAWSEEYETYEKLFF	TGTGCCTGGAGCGAGGAGTACGAGACTTATGAAAAACTGTTTTTT
-	-	TRBV2	TRBJ1-4	CASSEALITNEKLFF	TGTGCCAGCAGTGAAGCGCTAATTACTAATGAAAAACTGTTTTTT
-	-	TRBV29-1	TRBJ2-1	CSVVFGLTGERRGPLYNEQFF	TGCAGCGTTGTATTCGGACTAACAGGGGAGAGGAGGGGGCCGCTTTACAATGAGCAGTTCTTC